The TCR beta chain under discussion was sequenced for a study of cytomegalovirus exposure and HLA in healthy donors. Study-level points and caveats: Confirmation in vitro established that a few CMV-associated chains were specific for CMV antigens. Later analysis identified a missense DCLRE1C variant that was linked to TCR beta V- and J-gene trimming. There was a cluster of highly shared sequence variants that was likely a sequencing artifact. Being productive about 90% or about 30% of the time was typical of most TCR beta V segments in an earlier analysis.

As for this clone: Antigen specificity is unknown.

Amplification used 60 Vbeta primers and 13 Jbeta primers. Generated by immunoSEQ multiplex PCR, the TCRdb table keeps only in-frame clones and is missing some. This sample has 220,000 or so clones, with approximately 78% found just once. V trimming: 5 bases; J trimming: 8 bases; junction bases outside the gene matches: 11. The CDR3 runs to 14 residues. Per the germline V gene, CDR1 is LGHNA and CDR2 is YNFKEQ. The chain links TRBV4-2 to TRBJ1-1; TRBD1 agrees at 7 bases. The TCR comes from a male donor in good health and CMV-seronegative. Sequencing used PBMCs. The CDR3 loop reads CASSSGQASREAFF. The CDR3 region has the DNA TGTGCCAGCAGCTCCGGACAGGCCAGCAGGGAAGCTTTCTTT.